Listed here are 32 T cell receptor beta chains from one sample, sequenced in a study of siplizumab effects on memory and regulatory T cells (dated by TCRdb to the late 2010s). Libraries came from the immunoSEQ multiplex PCR assay. What TCRdb holds here is the immuneACCESS table cut down to in-frame rearrangements. Part of the clones is not present; checked against another copy, under half of the missing clones reflect an unresolved V gene, and the others are unexplained. Present in this sample are fewer than 80,000 clones, about 92% of which were seen just once. Together, the top ten hold 5% of the sample. The material sequenced was CD8+ T cells sorted from blood. The origin of the receptors is a human donor in good health.

This clone was observed a single time. This chain connects TRBV7-3 to TRBJ2-1; 11 bases align to TRBD1. The CDR3 consists of 15 residues. Germline V gene sequence: CDR1 SGHTA, CDR2 FQGTGA. Unmatched junction bases numbered 6, after V lost 5 bases and J lost 6 bases. DNA for the CDR3: TGTGCCAGCAGCACTCCGGGACAGGGGGGCAATGAGCAGTTCTTC. It is translated as CASSTPGQGGNEQFF.

The chain links TRBV14 to TRBJ2-7; 7 bases map to TRBD2. With V trimmed by 0 bases and J by 1 base, 3 bases remained unmatched. The CDR3 loop spans 15 amino acids. The germline CDR1 and CDR2 sequences are SGHDN and FVKESK. CDR3 region: CASSQDWGGSYEQYF. CDR3 coding DNA: TGTGCCAGCAGCCAAGATTGGGGGGGGTCCTACGAGCAGTACTTC.

This chain links TRBV19 with TRBJ1-1; weak D call: TRBD1 (5 bases). CDR3 length equals 18 residues. Trimming took 0 bases from V and 0 from J, leaving 17 bases between them. From germline, CDR1 is LNHDA and CDR2 SQIVND (reference sequence). The CDR3 DNA reads TGTGCCAGTAGTATAGATCAGGCGGAATGGGGCATGAACACTGAAGCTTTCTTT. As protein: CASSIDQAEWGMNTEAFF.

The V and J genes are TRBV4-1 and TRBJ2-5; TRBD1 might be the D (5 bases). CDR1 MGHRA and CDR2 YSYEKL come from the germline V gene. The CDR3 length is 15 residues. Trimming removed 1 base from V and 4 bases from J, with 13 bases in between. CDR3 loop: CASSQGAGPGETQYF. The CDR3 coding sequence is TGCGCCAGCAGCCAAGGCGCAGGGCCCGGAGAGACCCAGTACTTC.

V and J are TRBV4-1 and TRBJ1-2; tentatively, D is TRBD1 (6 bases). Germline CDR1 is MGHRA and CDR2 is YSYEKL. CDR3 length: 15 residues. V shed 4 bases and J shed 5 bases, with 17 bases lying between them. The CDR3 spells CASSPSGGVGYGYTF. CDR3 in DNA: TGCGCCAGCAGCCCTTCGGGGGGCGTAGGGTATGGCTACACCTTC.

The chain recombines TRBV6-5 with TRBJ1-2, with TRBD1 as a possible D gene (5 bases). Per germline, CDR1 MNHEY and CDR2 SVGAGI. This CDR3 comprises 13 residues. V lost 5 bases to trimming and J lost 6 bases, with 13 bases between them. Written as DNA, the CDR3 is TGTGCCAGCAGTCAGGTCCCGACAGATGGCTACACCTTC. Its protein product is CASSQVPTDGYTF.

This rearrangement joins TRBV7-9 to TRBJ2-1; 8 bases line up with TRBD1. Germline V gene sequence: CDR1 SEHNR, CDR2 FQNEAQ (reference sequence). V lost 5 bases to trimming and J lost 3 bases; unmatched junction nucleotides: 9. CDR3 size: 16 residues. This CDR3 reads CASSPLTGAHYNEQFF. The CDR3 DNA follows: TGTGCCAGCAGCCCCCTGACAGGGGCTCACTACAATGAGCAGTTCTTC.

The V gene is TRBV27, the J gene TRBJ2-1, with D tentatively TRBD2 (5 bases). The V gene lost 7 bases and the J gene lost 3 bases, with 10 bases spanning the gap. Germline V gene sequence: CDR1 MNHEY, CDR2 SMNVEV (reference sequence). The CDR3 is 13 residues long. The CDR3, as DNA: TGTGCCAGCACCGCCAGCGGCTACAATGAGCAGTTCTTC. This sequence encodes CASTASGYNEQFF.

The chain joins TRBV7-3 to TRBJ2-2; 10 nucleotides line up with TRBD2. V shed 0 bases and J 5 bases; nucleotides not matched to a gene: 0. The germline gives CDR1 SGHTA, CDR2 FQGTGA. The CDR3 covers 15 residues. The CDR3 protein is CASSLTGLATGELFF. The CDR3 DNA reads as TGTGCCAGCAGCTTAACGGGACTAGCGACCGGGGAGCTGTTTTTT.

The rearrangement links TRBV6-5 to TRBJ1-1, with a tentative D call TRBD1 (5 bases). The CDR3 covers 12 residues. V lost 7 bases and J lost 5, with 11 bases in between. Germline V gives CDR1 MNHEY, CDR2 SVGAGI. The CDR3 bases are TGTGCCAGCATTCGGGGGTTAACTGAAGCTTTCTTT. Amino acids: CASIRGLTEAFF.

The chain links TRBV11-3 to TRBJ2-3; D gene uncertain. Trimming pared 5 bases from V and 1 base from J, leaving 22 bases between. The germline V gene encodes CDR1 SGHNT and CDR2 YENEEA. CDR3 size: 18 residues. In nucleotides, the CDR3 is TGTGCCAGCAGCCCCTTCTCCGGGCTCGATCCAGGCACAGATACGCAGTATTTT. Protein product: CASSPFSGLDPGTDTQYF.

CDR3 DNA sequence: TGTGCCAGCAGCTTAGCTCTGACAGGGGGCTCCACAGATACGCAGTATTTT. The encoded protein is CASSLALTGGSTDTQYF. The chain links TRBV13 to TRBJ2-3; 10 nucleotides agree with TRBD1. CDR1 is PRHDT, CDR2 FYEKMQ, per germline (reference sequence). The junction had 6 bases not matched to a gene; V was cut back by 1 base and J by 2 bases. The CDR3 runs 17 residues.

The genes are TRBV4-3 and TRBJ1-2; 7 positions match TRBD1. In germline, CDR1 is LGHNA, CDR2 YSLEER. J lost 8 bases, V lost 4 bases, and 10 bases had no gene match. The CDR3 contains 14 residues. In DNA, the CDR3 is TGCGCCAGCAGCCTAGACCGGGACAGCTACGGCTACACCTTC. It codes for CASSLDRDSYGYTF.

The chain couples TRBV7-3 to TRBJ2-2; D might be TRBD2 (6 bases). The CDR3 sequence is 17 residues long. The V gene lost 6 bases and the J gene lost 0 bases, with 17 bases spanning the gap. CDR1 and CDR2 (germline): SGHTA, FQGTGA. The CDR3 protein is CASRSGGATPNTGELFF. DNA of the CDR3: TGTGCCAGCAGATCTGGCGGGGCTACCCCGAACACCGGGGAGCTGTTTTTT.

This clone was recorded once. The chain employs TRBV30 and TRBJ2-2; a possible D gene is TRBD1 (5 bases). V lost 4 bases and J lost 10, with 10 bases in between. The CDR3 length is 11 residues. Per germline, CDR1 GTSNPN and CDR2 SVGIG (reference sequence). CDR3 nucleotides: TGTGCCTGGACTTCAGGGCCGGAGCTGTTTTTT. Encoded protein: CAWTSGPELFF. Full variable domain (outside the CDR3, taken from reference TRBV30 and TRBJ2-2): SQTIHQWPATLVQPVGSPLSLECTVEGTSNPNLYWYRQAAGRGLQLLFYSVGIGQISSEVPQNLSASRPQDRQFILSSKKLLLSDSGFYLCAWTSGPELFFGEGSRLTVL.

The chain recombines TRBV13 with TRBJ2-5; D might be TRBD1 (6 bases). The end of the DNA is better explained by TRBJ2-7, so the J call may be wrong. CDR1 and CDR2 (germline): PRHDT, FYEKMQ (reference sequence). This CDR3 has 14 amino acids. CDR3 amino acids: CASSLRDRSYEQYF. The CDR3 DNA is TGTGCCAGCAGCTTACGAGACAGGAGCTACGAGCAGTACTTC.

This clone has just one count. The CDR3 region is CASGTGAMNQPQHF. In DNA form, the CDR3 reads TGTGCCAGCGGGACAGGGGCGATGAATCAGCCCCAGCATTTT. V usage is TRBV19 and J usage is TRBJ1-5; 10 nucleotides line up with TRBD1. In germline, CDR1 is LNHDA, CDR2 SQIVND (reference sequence). CDR3 length equals 14 residues. Unmatched junction bases numbered 6, after V lost 9 bases and J lost 4 bases. The full variable domain, with the rest looked up from reference TRBV19 and TRBJ1-5, is DGGITQSPKYLFRKEGQNVTLSCEQNLNHDAMYWYRQDPGQGLRLIYYSQIVNDFQKGDIAEGYSVSREKKESFPLTVTSAQKNPTAFYLCASGTGAMNQPQHFGDGTRLSIL.

CDR3 amino acids: CASSVGVQSNTEAFF. CDR3 nucleotides: TGTGCCAGCAGCGTAGGCGTCCAATCAAACACTGAAGCTTTCTTT. The chain employs TRBV9 and TRBJ1-1; no firm D call. CDR3 length equals 15 residues. Germline loops: CDR1 SGDLS, CDR2 YYNGEE. The V gene lost 0 bases and the J gene lost 2 bases, with 11 bases spanning the gap.

The rearrangement links TRBV7-8 to TRBJ2-5, with D tentatively TRBD1 (6 bases). The J call may be incorrect, as the DNA end agrees better with TRBJ2-7. This CDR3 spans 14 amino acids. The germline V gene has CDR1 SGHVS and CDR2 FQNEAQ. The chain's CDR3 is CASSSMDSSYEQYF. The CDR3 DNA follows: TGTGCCAGCAGCTCCATGGACAGCTCCTACGAGCAGTACTTC.

This clone was counted once. V gene TRBV9 combines with J gene TRBJ2-3; D is undetermined. The CDR3 is 12 amino acids. The germline V gene encodes CDR1 SGDLS and CDR2 YYNGEE. Between the trimmed V and J ends, which lost 0 bases and 4 bases, there was a span of 3 bases. The CDR3 loop is CASSVDADTQYF. The CDR3 nucleotides read TGTGCCAGCAGCGTAGATGCAGATACGCAGTATTTT.

The chain combines TRBV5-4 with TRBJ2-7; TRBD1 might be the D (5 bases). Germline V gives CDR1 SGHNT, CDR2 YYREEE (reference sequence). This CDR3 region has 13 residues. The V and J ends lost 5 bases and 7 bases respectively, with 16 bases between them. The CDR3 spells CASSWGSPGEQYF. The CDR3 nucleotides are TGTGCCAGCAGTTGGGGCTCCCCGGGTGAGCAGTACTTC. The variable domain in full, with the rest retrieved from reference TRBV5-4 and TRBJ2-7, is ETGVTQSPTHLIKTRGQQVTLRCSSQSGHNTVSWYQQALGQGPQFIFQYYREEENGRGNFPPRFSGLQFPNYSSELNVNALELDDSALYLCASSWGSPGEQYFGPGTRLTVT.

This chain uses TRBV6-1 with TRBJ2-6; tentatively, D is TRBD2 (6 bases). The CDR3 totals 16 residues. CDR1 MNHNS and CDR2 SASEGT come from the germline V gene. Between the trimmed V and J ends, which lost 4 bases and 0 bases, there was a span of 10 bases. CDR3 amino acids: CASSGREGSGANVLTF. Written as DNA, the CDR3 is TGTGCCAGCAGTGGGCGGGAAGGCTCTGGGGCCAACGTCCTGACTTTC.

About this clone itself: A much larger clonotype is one base distant, so this may be a read error. The CDR3 carries no conserved terminal phenylalanine or tryptophan, so it likely arises from a read error. This sequence joins TRBV12-5 and TRBJ1-1; D unclear. The CDR3 is 14 residues long. Germline-derived CDR1 and CDR2 are LGHNT and FRNRAP. With 1 base removed from V and 7 bases from J, the gap between germline ends came to 13 bases. The CDR3 protein is CASGLGGLKDEAFL. CDR3 nucleotides: TGTGCTAGTGGTTTGGGCGGCCTTAAGGATGAAGCTTTCCTT.

The V call is TRBV6-5, the J call TRBJ1-5; D is ambiguous. CDR1 and CDR2 (germline): MNHEY, SVGAGI. CDR3 length equals 13 residues. V lost 5 bases to trimming and J lost 6 bases, with 11 bases between them. The CDR3 DNA is TGTGCCAGCAGTGATTGGGGTGGTCAGCCCCAGCATTTT. Translating gives CASSDWGGQPQHF.

This sequence joins TRBV7-2 and TRBJ2-3; 7 nucleotides match TRBD2. Trimming at V came to 1 base and at J to 0 bases, leaving 7 bases not matched to a gene. This CDR3 is built from 17 residues. Per the germline V gene, CDR1 is SGHTA and CDR2 is FQGNSA. CDR3 sequence (DNA): TGTGCCAGCAGCTTAGTTCTGAGCGGGACTAGCACAGATACGCAGTATTTT. Its translation: CASSLVLSGTSTDTQYF.

The chain combines TRBV5-1 with TRBJ1-2; unclear D gene. CDR3 length: 15 amino acids. V lost 0 bases, J lost 0 bases, and 9 bases lay in between. The germline V gene has CDR1 SGHRS and CDR2 YFSETQ. The CDR3 bases are TGCGCCAGCAGCTTGGGGCAGGCAACTAACTATGGCTACACCTTC. This codes for CASSLGQATNYGYTF.

The chain joins TRBV7-9 to TRBJ1-5; 10 positions match TRBD1. This CDR3 contains 15 residues. The germline gives CDR1 SEHNR, CDR2 FQNEAQ (reference sequence). V shed 2 bases, J shed 4 bases, and the junction held 2 bases outside the gene matches. The DNA of the CDR3 is TGTGCCAGCAGCTTATCGGGACAGGGGAATCAGCCCCAGCATTTT. The encoded protein is CASSLSGQGNQPQHF.

J is TRBJ2-1 and V is TRBV30; unclear D gene. The CDR3 covers 13 residues. Germline V CDR1 and CDR2: GTSNPN, SVGIG (reference sequence). The CDR3 nucleotides read TGTGCTTCGGTTTCTACCTCCTACAATGAGCAGTTCTTC. Its protein product is CASVSTSYNEQFF.

The chain combines TRBV13 with TRBJ2-2; 8 bases are a match to TRBD2. The CDR3 totals 15 residues. V dropped 7 bases and J dropped 5; count of bases not matched to a gene: 9. Germline V lookup: CDR1 PRHDT, CDR2 FYEKMQ (reference sequence). The CDR3, as DNA: TGTGCCAGCAACACACTAGCGGTGCAAACCGGGGAGCTGTTTTTT. This translates into CASNTLAVQTGELFF.

This clone was observed a single time. The chain employs TRBV7-6 and TRBJ2-3; 8 nucleotides line up with TRBD2. V trimming: 2 bases; J trimming: 2 bases; junction bases outside the gene matches: 9. This CDR3 contains 17 residues. From germline, CDR1 is SGHVS and CDR2 FNYEAQ. The CDR3 loop reads CASSLSPGGGNTDTQYF. CDR3 sequence (DNA): TGTGCCAGCAGCTTATCCCCGGGCGGGGGGAACACAGATACGCAGTATTTT.

This clone is a singleton in its sample. This chain uses TRBV10-3 with TRBJ1-1; D remains ambiguous. Trimming stripped 0 bases from V and 5 bases from J, with 7 bases between. The CDR3 consists of 13 residues. Germline assignment: CDR1 ENHRY and CDR2 SYGVKD. CDR3 amino acids: CAISESWETEAFF. In DNA, the CDR3 is TGTGCCATCAGTGAGTCCTGGGAGACTGAAGCTTTCTTT.

The rearrangement joins TRBV7-9 to TRBJ1-5; 10 positions agree with TRBD1. This CDR3 is 17 amino acids long. J was trimmed by 9 bases and V by 6 bases; bases with no gene match: 17. Per germline, CDR1 SEHNR and CDR2 FQNEAQ (reference sequence). CDR3 coding DNA: TGTGCCAGCAGTATCGAACCGGGACAGGGGATGGGCCGGCCCCAGCATTTT. Amino acids: CASSIEPGQGMGRPQHF.